The 32 T cell receptor beta chains given below trace back to one sample, sequenced in a study of T cell repertoires in cytomegalovirus infection. TCRdb reprocessed the reads via MiXCR and lists one record per CDR3 protein. The table lists 490,000 or so distinct CDR3 sequences, roughly 12% of them singletons, with roughly a tenth in the top ten. Sequenced sample: PBMCs. These receptors were taken from a human donor in good health (CMV status not recorded). Some clones in this sample may be carry-over from other donors' samples.

This clonotype was observed many times. DNA of the CDR3: TGTGCCAGCAGCTTAGATATAGGCCTCACCTACGAGCAGTACTTC. This sequence encodes CASSLDIGLTYEQYF. The V gene is TRBV7-6, the J gene TRBJ2-7; D unresolved. The CDR3 has 15 amino acids. Germline assignment: CDR1 SGHVS and CDR2 FNYEAQ. V dropped 1 base and J dropped 2 bases, with 12 bases sitting between them.

This clonotype was recorded at least ten times. The V and J genes are TRBV18 and TRBJ1-6, with a weak D call TRBD1 (6 bases). The V and J ends lost 5 bases and 8 bases respectively, with 13 bases between them. The germline CDR1 and CDR2 sequences are KGHSH and LQKENI. CDR3 length equals 14 residues. CDR3 coding DNA: TGTGCCAGCTCAACTGCAGGGGCTGATTCACCCCTCCACTTT. Translation: CASSTAGADSPLHF.

This clonotype has just a few counts. The rearrangement joins TRBV3-1 to TRBJ1-1; D call uncertain. Deletions cut 0 bases from V and 1 base from J, with 18 bases between. The CDR3 runs to 18 residues. CDR1 and CDR2 (germline): LGHDT, YNNKEL (reference sequence). This chain's CDR3 is CASSQEEGWIDPNTEAFF. The CDR3 DNA is TGTGCCAGCAGCCAAGAAGAAGGATGGATCGACCCGAACACTGAAGCTTTCTTT.

This clonotype was found a few times. This sequence joins TRBV19 and TRBJ1-1, with 8 nucleotides matching TRBD1. The CDR3 has 13 residues. In germline, CDR1 is LNHDA, CDR2 SQIVND (reference sequence). J was trimmed by 6 bases and V by 8 bases; bases with no gene match: 8. The CDR3 DNA follows: TGTGCCAGTGGAGCAGGGGGCTTGCCTGAAGCTTTCTTT. It codes for CASGAGGLPEAFF.

In its sample, this clonotype was seen a few times. This chain joins TRBV12-3 or TRBV12-4 and TRBJ1-2; D remains unclear. The CDR3 covers 17 residues. V lost 5 bases to trimming and J lost 0 bases, with 19 bases between them. DNA of the CDR3: TGTGCCAGCAGTACCGTTAGTCGGGGAAAAACTAACTATGGCTACACCTTC. The encoded protein is CASSTVSRGKTNYGYTF.

This chain uses TRBV18 with TRBJ1-4; 7 positions match TRBD1. Germline-derived CDR1 and CDR2 are KGHSH and LQKENI. The CDR3 is made up of 15 amino acids. Trimming took 3 bases from V and 8 from J; bases not matched to a gene: 9. CDR3 in amino acids: CASSPGRQGGEKLFF. CDR3 bases: TGTGCCAGCTCACCGGGCCGACAGGGAGGCGAAAAACTGTTTTTT.

This clonotype was recorded many times. The genes are TRBV7-2 and TRBJ2-2; TRBD2 might be the D (5 bases). Germline CDR1 SGHTA, CDR2 FQGNSA. V shed 1 base and J shed 6 bases, with 15 bases lying between them. CDR3 length equals 16 residues. The DNA for the CDR3 is TGTGCCAGCAGCTTAGAATCAGCGTACGGGGCCGGGGAGCTGTTTTTT. As protein: CASSLESAYGAGELFF.

This sequence joins TRBV28 and TRBJ2-7, with D possibly TRBD2 on 6 matching bases. Germline CDR1 reads MDHEN; CDR2 reads SYDVKM. Trimming pared 1 base from V and 7 bases from J, leaving 11 bases between. The CDR3 has 13 residues. The CDR3 region is CASSLYLAGEQYF. CDR3 in DNA: TGTGCCAGCAGTTTATATCTGGCGGGGGAGCAGTACTTC.

This clonotype was counted only a few times. J is TRBJ2-7 and V is TRBV13, with 12 bases identical to TRBD2. Germline CDR1 and CDR2: PRHDT and FYEKMQ (reference sequence). The CDR3 consists of 17 residues. With 5 bases clipped from V and 3 bases from J, the junction kept 11 bases outside the gene matches. The CDR3 DNA sequence: TGTGCCAGCAGCCATTATGGGGGGACTAGCGGGTTCTACGAGCAGTACTTC. This encodes CASSHYGGTSGFYEQYF.

In this sample, this clonotype turned up many times. The chain uses TRBV12-3 or TRBV12-4 and TRBJ2-7, with D possibly matching TRBD1 (5 bases). This CDR3 has 14 residues. V dropped 4 bases and J dropped 2 bases, with 12 bases sitting between them. As DNA, the CDR3 is TGTGCCAGCAGTTATCTAGACAGTACCTACGAGCAGTACTTC. As protein: CASSYLDSTYEQYF.

This clonotype was seen ten or more times. The chain uses TRBV7-2 and TRBJ1-1, with 8 bases aligning to TRBD1. Trimming cost V 3 bases and J 0 bases; bases outside gene matches: 3. The CDR3 runs to 15 residues. CDR1 SGHTA and CDR2 FQGNSA come from the germline V gene. Here the CDR3 reads CASSFGQGLNTEAFF. The DNA for the CDR3 is TGTGCCAGCAGCTTTGGACAGGGTTTGAACACTGAAGCTTTCTTT.

This clonotype occurred many times. This chain joins TRBV14 and TRBJ2-1, with D perhaps matching TRBD2 (5 bases). The CDR3 length is 16 residues. Between the trimmed V and J ends, which lost 1 base and 3 bases, there was a span of 13 bases. The germline CDR1 and CDR2 sequences are SGHDN and FVKESK. Written as DNA, the CDR3 is TGTGCCAGCAGCCAAGTCGGAAGCGGTTACTACAATGAGCAGTTCTTC. This gives the protein CASSQVGSGYYNEQFF. Combining the CDR3 with reference TRBV14 and TRBJ2-1 gives the whole variable domain EAGVTQFPSHSVIEKGQTVTLRCDPISGHDNLYWYRRVMGKEIKFLLHFVKESKQDESGMPNNRFLAERTGGTYSTLKVQPAELEDSGVYFCASSQVGSGYYNEQFFGPGTRLTVL.

This clonotype was recorded many times. The chain uses TRBV4-1 and TRBJ2-2; no clear D gene. The CDR3 consists of 14 residues. With 2 bases removed from V and 1 base from J, the gap between germline ends came to 5 bases. Per germline, CDR1 MGHRA and CDR2 YSYEKL. CDR3 DNA: TGCGCCAGCAGCCAACCGATGAACACCGGGGAGCTGTTTTTT. This sequence encodes CASSQPMNTGELFF.

In this sample, this clonotype turned up once. CDR3 sequence reads: CASSLLDGITGNTIYF. The CDR3 nucleotides are TGCGCCAGCAGCCTGCTGGACGGGATAACTGGAAACACCATATATTTT. This rearrangement joins TRBV5-1 to TRBJ1-3; no clear D. Trimming removed 4 bases from V and 2 bases from J, with 16 bases in between. Germline values: CDR1 SGHRS, CDR2 YFSETQ. This CDR3 has 16 residues.

This clonotype was observed at least ten times. The chain carries TRBV10-3 and TRBJ2-2, with D tentatively TRBD2 (6 bases). CDR1 and CDR2 from the germline V gene are ENHRY and SYGVKD. The CDR3 is 13 amino acids. V was clipped by 3 bases and J by 7 bases, with 9 bases between them. The CDR3 nucleotides are TGTGCCATCAGTGAATCGGAGGGCGGGGAGCTGTTTTTT. This encodes CAISESEGGELFF.

This sequence joins TRBV4-2 and TRBJ2-2, with 7 bases identical to TRBD2. Germline V gene sequence: CDR1 LGHNA, CDR2 YNFKEQ. The CDR3 is 15 amino acids. J gave up 6 bases and V 1 base, and 5 bases lay outside the gene matches. CDR3: CASSQAQGGAGELFF. CDR3 sequence (DNA): TGTGCCAGCAGCCAAGCCCAGGGAGGGGCCGGGGAGCTGTTTTTT.

Many counts were recorded for this clonotype. This chain connects TRBV2 to TRBJ2-5; no reliable D call. Trimming cost V 3 bases and J 6 bases, with 2 bases left between them. Looked up from germline, CDR1 is SNHLY and CDR2 is FYNNEI. The CDR3 sequence is 10 residues long. CDR3 region: CASSEQTQYF. The DNA for the CDR3 is TGTGCCAGCAGTGAGCAGACCCAGTACTTC.

This clonotype has at least ten counts. The rearrangement links TRBV27 to TRBJ1-5, with unresolved D. From germline, CDR1 is MNHEY and CDR2 SMNVEV (reference sequence). The V end was cut by 2 bases, the J end by 5 bases, with 10 bases between. CDR3 length: 14 residues. The CDR3 DNA is TGTGCCAGCAGTTTAGGACCTGGAGATCAGCCCCAGCATTTT. This gives the protein CASSLGPGDQPQHF.

This clonotype was counted between two and nine times. This chain links TRBV11-2 with TRBJ1-3, with TRBD1 identical over 9 bases. The length of the CDR3 is 15 residues. Germline-derived CDR1 and CDR2 are SGHAT and FQNNGV. V shed 5 bases and J 2 bases; nucleotides not matched to a gene: 4. The CDR3 here is CASSRQGGPGNTIYF. The CDR3 DNA is TGTGCCAGCAGCAGACAGGGGGGACCTGGAAACACCATATATTTT.

This clonotype has a handful of counts. V usage is TRBV5-1 and J usage is TRBJ1-1; the D gene is possibly TRBD1 (6 bases). V shed 3 bases and J shed 3 bases, with 9 bases lying between them. The germline V gene encodes CDR1 SGHRS and CDR2 YFSETQ. The CDR3 runs to 13 residues. CDR3 DNA: TGCGCCAGCAGCTCCAACAGGGACACTGAAGCTTTCTTT. Protein product: CASSSNRDTEAFF. Drawing the rest from reference TRBV5-1 and TRBJ1-1, the complete variable domain is KAGVTQTPRYLIKTRGQQVTLSCSPISGHRSVSWYQQTPGQGLQFLFEYFSETQRNKGNFPGRFSGRQFSNSRSEMNVSTLELGDSALYLCASSSNRDTEAFFGQGTRLTVV.

In this sample, this clonotype turned up many times. This rearrangement joins TRBV9 to TRBJ2-3; D is perhaps TRBD1 (6 bases). Germline values: CDR1 SGDLS, CDR2 YYNGEE. With 2 bases removed from V and 4 bases from J, the gap between germline ends came to 11 bases. This CDR3 comprises 14 residues. The chain's CDR3 is CASSVQQGSDTQYF. The CDR3 DNA sequence: TGTGCCAGCAGCGTGCAACAGGGATCAGATACGCAGTATTTT. Variable domain in full (rest from reference TRBV9 and TRBJ2-3): DSGVTQTPKHLITATGQRVTLRCSPRSGDLSVYWYQQSLDQGLQFLIQYYNGEERAKGNILERFSAQQFPDLHSELNLSSLELGDSALYFCASSVQQGSDTQYFGPGTRLTVL.

The CDR3 region is CASSLSRWGSGNQPQHF. The CDR3 bases are TGTGCCAGCAGCCTATCTCGGTGGGGGAGCGGCAATCAGCCCCAGCATTTT. The chain recombines TRBV28 with TRBJ1-5; D might be TRBD1 (5 bases). This CDR3 spans 17 amino acids. Trimming cost V 6 bases and J 2 bases, with 20 bases left between them. The germline V gene encodes CDR1 MDHEN and CDR2 SYDVKM.

This clonotype was detected many times. The rearrangement joins TRBV12-3 or TRBV12-4 to TRBJ2-7, with D possibly being TRBD1 (6 bases). Trimming removed 7 bases from V and 7 bases from J, with 17 bases in between. There are 13 residues in the CDR3. CDR3 DNA: TGTGCCAGCACTCGGGACACCGAAAAGGAGCAGTACTTC. This codes for CASTRDTEKEQYF.

This clonotype came up many times. The J gene is TRBJ1-3, the V gene TRBV6-6, with D unclear. CDR1 is MNHNY, CDR2 SVGAGI, per germline (reference sequence). This CDR3 contains 14 residues. V gave up 2 bases and J gave up 2 bases, with 7 bases separating them. In DNA, the CDR3 is TGTGCCAGCAGTTACCCCGAACCTGGAAACACCATATATTTT. It is translated as CASSYPEPGNTIYF.

This clonotype was counted many times. The chain joins TRBV7-9 to TRBJ1-5, with 9 positions matching TRBD1. Germline assignment: CDR1 SEHNR and CDR2 FQNEAQ (reference sequence). The CDR3 length is 12 residues. V was pared by 6 bases and J by 16 bases, with 10 bases of the junction left unmatched. The CDR3 bases are TGTGCCAGCAGTTCAGCCGGGACAGGGCGACATTTT. It encodes CASSSAGTGRHF.

This clonotype was counted ten times or more. This chain joins TRBV28 and TRBJ2-7; 8 bases agree with TRBD1. The V gene's germline CDR1 is MDHEN and CDR2 SYDVKM. V dropped 4 bases and J dropped 0; count of bases not matched to a gene: 14. The CDR3 consists of 18 residues. As DNA, the CDR3 is TGTGCCAGCAGTTCCCCGACCTCAGGGGGCTCAGGCTCCTACGAGCAGTACTTC. It translates to CASSSPTSGGSGSYEQYF.

This clonotype was seen repeatedly, ten times or more. The chain joins TRBV7-2 to TRBJ1-1; D call uncertain. The CDR3 sequence is 12 residues long. With 7 bases removed from V and 6 bases from J, the gap between germline ends came to 12 bases. CDR1 is SGHTA, CDR2 FQGNSA, per germline. CDR3 protein: CASILSFAEAFF. CDR3 in DNA: TGTGCCAGCATCCTTTCCTTCGCTGAAGCTTTCTTT.

This clonotype was observed at least ten times. The chain is built from TRBV6-2 or TRBV6-3 and TRBJ1-2; TRBD1 is a possible D gene (5 bases). CDR1 MNHEY and CDR2 SVGEGT come from the germline V gene. CDR3 length: 14 residues. V was cut by 6 bases and J by 5 bases, with 16 bases left in between. CDR3 sequence reads: CASSLRGKGYGYTF. CDR3 nucleotide sequence: TGTGCCAGCAGCCTACGGGGGAAGGGGTATGGCTACACCTTC.

For this clonotype: A much larger clone sits a single nucleotide away, making a read error possible. The genes are TRBV20-1 and TRBJ2-1, with 8 bases fitting TRBD2. Germline trimming cut 0 bases from V and 2 bases from J; bases unmatched to any gene: 6. This CDR3 has 16 amino acids. From germline, CDR1 is DFQATT and CDR2 SNEGSKA (reference sequence). In DNA form, the CDR3 reads TGCAGTGCTAGAGACGCTAGCGGGCCGACCTACAATGAGCAGTTCTTC. Translation: CSARDASGPTYNEQFF.

This clonotype was observed many times. The rearrangement joins TRBV7-8 to TRBJ1-2, with 8 bases fitting TRBD1. J lost 4 bases, V lost 4 bases, and 8 bases had no gene match. The CDR3 has 15 residues. The germline gives CDR1 SGHVS, CDR2 FQNEAQ. CDR3 nucleotide sequence: TGTGCCAGCAGCTCGTTGCAGGGGGCAGGCTATGGCTACACCTTC. Translating gives CASSSLQGAGYGYTF.

This clonotype occurred many times. The chain joins TRBV10-3 to TRBJ2-1; 9 bases agree with TRBD2. V trimming: 11 bases; J trimming: 7 bases; junction bases outside the gene matches: 15. CDR1 is ENHRY, CDR2 SYGVKD, per germline. CDR3 size: 15 residues. CDR3 region: CALGGGSGSRNEQFF. In nucleotides, the CDR3 is TGTGCCCTCGGTGGGGGTAGCGGGAGCCGAAATGAGCAGTTCTTC.

The chain couples TRBV24-1 to TRBJ2-1; 8 bases match TRBD2. The germline V gene has CDR1 KGHDR and CDR2 SFDVKD. The CDR3 sequence is 12 residues long. With V trimmed by 7 bases and J by 9 bases, 4 bases remained unmatched. CDR3 protein: CATSPGGGEQFF. CDR3 coding DNA: TGTGCCACCAGCCCGGGGGGGGGTGAGCAGTTCTTC.